This T cell receptor beta chain was observed in a study of CD8 T cells in Susac syndrome. CDR1 and CDR2 (germline): DFQATT, SNEGSKA (reference sequence). V lost 4 bases to trimming and J lost 3 bases; unmatched junction nucleotides: 5. The CDR3 loop spans 14 amino acids. TEMRA cells were enriched by FACS, while CD8+ and CD4+ T cells were obtained through a negative isolation that was performed magnetically. RNA in amounts of 0.5 to 1 ug was reverse transcribed with random hexamers. By means of immunoSEQ multiplex PCR, TCR beta CDR3 spanning 54 Vbeta and 13 Jbeta underwent amplification. Each CDR3 protein gets one entry after TCRdb re-called the immunoSEQ multiplex PCR reads with MiXCR. This table has around 200,000 distinct CDR3 sequences, approximately 96% appearing once.

Sequencing was carried out using CD4+ T cells from PBMCs. The chain has TRBV20-1 and TRBJ1-5; TRBD1 agrees at 8 bases. This TCR came from a human donor with multiple sclerosis. The CDR3 DNA sequence: TGCAGTGCTACCGGACAGGGTCCCAATCAGCCCCAGCATTTT. Amino acids: CSATGQGPNQPQHF.